The 29 T cell receptor beta chains given below trace back to one sample, sequenced in a study of blood T cell repertoires in COVID-19 (dated by TCRdb to the early 2020s). The library was made by the immunoSEQ multiplex PCR assay. TCRdb holds this immuneACCESS table with in-frame rearrangements only. Some clones are missing; in checked studies, unresolved V genes explain under half, and the rest has no known cause. Across this sample there are about 220,000 clones, with around 89% seen only once. The ten largest clones represent approximately 2.7% of the sample. The sample taken for sequencing was PBMCs or T cells enriched from blood (not recorded which). The receptors derive from a woman between 25 and 40 years old who had recovered from COVID-19.

J is TRBJ1-2 and V is TRBV27; 7 nucleotides match TRBD1. This CDR3 is built from 15 residues. Per germline, CDR1 MNHEY and CDR2 SMNVEV (reference sequence). The J segment lost 2 bases and the V segment lost 5 bases, leaving 8 bases of the junction unmatched. CDR3 coding DNA: TGTGCCAGCAGTGCCCGACAGGGTTTAAACTATGGCTACACCTTC. The encoded protein is CASSARQGLNYGYTF.

The chain employs TRBV2 and TRBJ2-1; 7 positions agree with TRBD2. Germline V lookup: CDR1 SNHLY, CDR2 FYNNEI. This CDR3 has 14 residues. V dropped 3 bases and J dropped 3; count of bases not matched to a gene: 2. The DNA of the CDR3 is TGTGCCAGCAGTGAGCTAGCGGACTACAATGAGCAGTTCTTC. Amino acid sequence: CASSELADYNEQFF.

This sequence joins TRBV6-5 and TRBJ2-7; TRBD2 is a possible D gene (6 bases). The ends were cut back, 3 bases at V and 1 base at J, with 16 bases in the middle. Germline V lookup: CDR1 MNHEY, CDR2 SVGAGI. The CDR3 covers 16 residues. The CDR3: CASSYLRAGGSYEQYF. The CDR3 DNA reads as TGTGCCAGCAGTTATTTACGGGCCGGGGGTTCCTACGAGCAGTACTTC.

The chain has TRBV5-1 and TRBJ1-1, with D unresolved. Trimming took 4 bases from V and 8 from J, leaving 9 bases between them. The length of the CDR3 is 11 residues. Germline CDR1 SGHRS, CDR2 YFSETQ. The CDR3 protein is CASSVEGEAFF. The CDR3 DNA sequence: TGCGCCAGCAGCGTAGAGGGAGAAGCTTTCTTT.

This chain connects TRBV6-5 to TRBJ1-1; 10 bases fit TRBD1. The V and J ends lost 2 bases and 1 base, in that order; junction bases with no gene match: 4. The CDR3 contains 16 residues. CDR1 and CDR2 (germline): MNHEY, SVGAGI. The CDR3 spells CASSYGDRGGNTEAFF. The CDR3 bases are TGTGCCAGCAGTTACGGGGACAGGGGAGGGAACACTGAAGCTTTCTTT.

The J gene is TRBJ2-1, the V gene TRBV10-3; TRBD1 matches 7 bases. The CDR3 contains 12 residues. V dropped 8 bases and J dropped 9; count of bases not matched to a gene: 7. Per the germline V gene, CDR1 is ENHRY and CDR2 is SYGVKD. The CDR3 DNA sequence: TGTGCCATCCAAGGGGGCTGGAGTGAGCAGTTCTTC. Protein product: CAIQGGWSEQFF.

The gene calls are TRBV7-2 and TRBJ2-3, with D possibly TRBD1 on 6 matching bases. CDR1 is SGHTA, CDR2 FQGNSA, per germline. V lost 5 bases, J lost 3 bases, and 15 bases lay in between. The CDR3 has 15 amino acids. CDR3 nucleotides: TGTGCCAGCAGCCCGCAACAGGGAAGAACAGATACGCAGTATTTT. This codes for CASSPQQGRTDTQYF.

The rearrangement joins TRBV4-3 to TRBJ2-1; TRBD2 aligns across 9 bases. With V trimmed by 0 bases and J by 7 bases, 4 bases remained unmatched. Germline V lookup: CDR1 LGHNA, CDR2 YSLEER. The CDR3 is 15 amino acids. CDR3: CASSQEGLASNEQFF. The CDR3 coding sequence is TGCGCCAGCAGCCAAGAAGGACTAGCGTCTAATGAGCAGTTCTTC.

The rearrangement uses TRBV15 and TRBJ2-7, with 9 positions matching TRBD1. Trimming cost V 1 base and J 3 bases; bases outside gene matches: 4. CDR1 LNHNV and CDR2 YYDKDF come from the germline V gene (reference sequence). The CDR3 extends over 15 amino acids. CDR3 nucleotides: TGTGCCACCAGCAGAGCCCCGGGACAGGGCTACGAGCAGTACTTC. Translated: CATSRAPGQGYEQYF.

A single count supports this clone. The chain uses TRBV6-2 or TRBV6-3 and TRBJ1-5, with 12 bases aligning to TRBD1. The CDR3 extends over 16 amino acids. Germline V gene data show CDR1 as MNHEY and CDR2 as SVGEGT. The J segment lost 7 bases and the V segment lost 4 bases, leaving 8 bases of the junction unmatched. CDR3 residues: CASSLAGQGARQPQHF. Written as DNA, the CDR3 is TGTGCCAGCAGTTTGGCGGGACAGGGGGCACGACAGCCCCAGCATTTT.

The V and J genes are TRBV6-5 and TRBJ2-5, with 8 bases matching TRBD1. The J segment lost 4 bases and the V segment lost 3 bases, leaving 7 bases of the junction unmatched. Per germline, CDR1 MNHEY and CDR2 SVGAGI. CDR3 length equals 15 residues. The CDR3 coding sequence is TGTGCCAGCAGTTATTGGACAGGGAAGGGAGAGACCCAGTACTTC. It specifies CASSYWTGKGETQYF.

This chain connects TRBV7-6 to TRBJ2-2, with 7 bases identical to TRBD2. Germline V gives CDR1 SGHVS, CDR2 FNYEAQ. J lost 1 base, V lost 3 bases, and 8 bases had no gene match. The CDR3 has 17 residues. The CDR3 sequence: CASSFRGDLMNTGELFF. CDR3 coding DNA: TGTGCCAGCAGCTTCCGGGGGGATTTAATGAACACCGGGGAGCTGTTTTTT.

The CDR3 coding sequence is TGTGCCACCGCGACACCAGAGACCCAGTACTTC. This encodes CATATPETQYF. This chain joins TRBV19 and TRBJ2-5; D not resolved. The CDR3 totals 11 residues. V was clipped by 10 bases and J by 4 bases, with 10 bases between them. CDR1 is LNHDA, CDR2 SQIVND, per germline (reference sequence).

V usage is TRBV4-2 and J usage is TRBJ1-2; possible D gene TRBD1, 6 bases. This CDR3 has 14 residues. CDR1 and CDR2 (germline): LGHNA, YNFKEQ. Trimming removed 5 bases at V and 0 bases at J, with 10 bases between. CDR3 sequence: CASSSYRANYGYTF. CDR3 DNA: TGTGCCAGCAGCTCATACAGGGCTAACTATGGCTACACCTTC.

The J gene is TRBJ1-4, the V gene TRBV11-2; TRBD1 matches at 11 bases. The germline CDR1 and CDR2 sequences are SGHAT and FQNNGV. The CDR3 covers 16 residues. After removal of 3 bases from V and 4 bases from J, the junction contained 4 bases not matched to a gene. CDR3 nucleotide sequence: TGTGCCAGCAGCTTGGGACAGGGGGTTGTTAATGAAAAACTGTTTTTT. It translates to CASSLGQGVVNEKLFF.

The sample holds a few counts of this clone. This chain connects TRBV6-5 to TRBJ1-4; a weak D match, TRBD1 (6 bases). The CDR3 runs 15 residues. V was cut by 10 bases and J by 0 bases, with 15 bases left in between. The germline V gene encodes CDR1 MNHEY and CDR2 SVGAGI. As DNA, the CDR3 is TGTGCCACCCGGGGGGCTTTTGCAACTAATGAAAAACTGTTTTTT. Encoded protein: CATRGAFATNEKLFF.

The rearrangement uses TRBV3-1 (or the pseudogene TRBV3-2) and TRBJ2-5; 7 bases match TRBD2. V shed 3 bases and J 3 bases; nucleotides not matched to a gene: 7. This CDR3 spans 15 amino acids. Germline lookup yields CDR1 LGHDT and CDR2 YNNKEL (reference sequence). The DNA for the CDR3 is TGTGCCAGCAGCCAGTACATCGGGACTAAAGAGACCCAGTACTTC. This codes for CASSQYIGTKETQYF.

The genes are TRBV7-9 and TRBJ2-1; D is perhaps TRBD2 (5 bases). The CDR3 consists of 17 residues. Trimming removed 5 bases from V and 3 bases from J, with 20 bases in between. Germline V gives CDR1 SEHNR, CDR2 FQNEAQ (reference sequence). The CDR3 spells CASSHIAGPTNYNEQFF. The CDR3 DNA sequence: TGTGCCAGCAGCCATATTGCCGGGCCGACTAACTACAATGAGCAGTTCTTC.

The chain carries TRBV9 and TRBJ2-3, with TRBD2 as a possible D gene (5 bases). Between the trimmed V and J ends, which lost 4 bases and 3 bases, there was a span of 18 bases. The germline CDR1 and CDR2 sequences are SGDLS and YYNGEE. The CDR3 extends over 16 amino acids. The CDR3 nucleotides are TGTGCCAGCAGCCGGGGTAGGCTAGAGATTACAGATACGCAGTATTTT. Its translation is CASSRGRLEITDTQYF.

About this clone: One end of the junction is discordant with germline, which a read error may explain. V and J are TRBV2 and TRBJ1-1; 8 nucleotides line up with TRBD1. This CDR3 has 14 amino acids. Germline CDR1 and CDR2: SNHLY and FYNNEI. CDR3 sequence: CASSKTGENTETFF. As DNA, the CDR3 is TGTGCCAGCAGTAAGACAGGGGAGAACACTGAAACTTTCTTT.

The chain joins TRBV13 to TRBJ1-2; 9 bases match TRBD1. V trimming: 5 bases; J trimming: 6 bases; junction bases outside the gene matches: 10. CDR1 and CDR2 from the germline V gene are PRHDT and FYEKMQ (reference sequence). The CDR3 has 15 amino acids. The CDR3 DNA is TGTGCCAGCAGCGCACGGGACAGGGAGGTTGATGGCTACACCTTC. It is translated as CASSARDREVDGYTF.

J is TRBJ2-5 and V is TRBV2; D is perhaps TRBD1 (6 bases). Per germline, CDR1 SNHLY and CDR2 FYNNEI. V lost 7 bases to trimming and J lost 0 bases, with 12 bases between them. The CDR3 is 14 amino acids. The CDR3 coding sequence is TGTGCCAGCAATAACAGGGCCCACCAAGAGACCCAGTACTTC. This encodes CASNNRAHQETQYF. Looking up the rest from reference TRBV2 and TRBJ2-5 gives the full variable domain: EPEVTQTPSHQVTQMGQEVILRCVPISNHLYFYWYRQILGQKVEFLVSFYNNEISEKSEIFDDQFSVERPDGSNFTLKIRSTKLEDSAMYFCASNNRAHQETQYFGPGTRLLVL.

V and J are TRBV6-2 or TRBV6-3 and TRBJ1-5, with 9 bases that match TRBD1. The CDR3 loop spans 17 amino acids. The germline gives CDR1 MNHEY, CDR2 SVGEGT. The V segment lost 3 bases and the J segment 2 bases; nucleotides outside the gene matches: 8. The CDR3 DNA reads TGTGCCAGCAGTTATCCAGAACAGGGGGCGGGCAATCAGCCCCAGCATTTT. This encodes CASSYPEQGAGNQPQHF.

V is TRBV7-2 and J is TRBJ1-3; TRBD1 might be the D (5 bases). V lost 1 base and J lost 4, with 11 bases in between. Per the germline V gene, CDR1 is SGHTA and CDR2 is FQGNSA. The CDR3 runs 15 residues. CDR3 DNA sequence: TGTGCCAGCAGCTTAGGATTGGGGCACGGAAACACCATATATTTT. Translated: CASSLGLGHGNTIYF.

The chain combines TRBV15 with TRBJ2-7, with a tentative D call TRBD2 (5 bases). The germline V gene encodes CDR1 LNHNV and CDR2 YYDKDF (reference sequence). The CDR3 covers 16 residues. Trimming removed 5 bases from V and 4 bases from J, with 21 bases in between. CDR3 coding DNA: TGTGCCACCAGCGGTAAGGACGGCCGTAGAGGGTACGAGCAGTACTTC. Amino acid sequence: CATSGKDGRRGYEQYF.

The chain links TRBV2 to TRBJ1-2, with TRBD1 matching 7 bases. Unmatched junction bases numbered 6, after V lost 3 bases and J lost 5 bases. This CDR3 has 14 residues. Germline-derived CDR1 and CDR2 are SNHLY and FYNNEI. The DNA of the CDR3 is TGTGCCAGCAGTGACGTACAGGGGTCATATGGCTACACCTTC. Translated, it gives CASSDVQGSYGYTF.

This clone was found once. The chain is built from TRBV7-2 and TRBJ2-7; 13 bases are shared with TRBD2. CDR3 length: 16 residues. The junction had 6 bases not matched to a gene; V was cut back by 5 bases and J by 2 bases. The V gene's germline CDR1 is SGHTA and CDR2 FQGNSA. The CDR3 region is CASSLLAGGNPYEQYF. Written as DNA, the CDR3 is TGTGCCAGCAGCCTACTAGCGGGGGGGAACCCCTACGAGCAGTACTTC.

The CDR3 sequence: CASSLRPVSYGYTF. The CDR3 coding sequence is TGTGCCAGCAGCTTACGTCCAGTCTCCTATGGCTACACCTTC. The V and J genes are TRBV7-8 and TRBJ1-2, with D uncertain. Per germline, CDR1 SGHVS and CDR2 FQNEAQ. This CDR3 has 14 residues. Trimming stripped 2 bases from V and 4 bases from J, with 11 bases between.

This chain's CDR3 is CASSWRQGPSTEAFF. DNA for the CDR3: TGTGCCAGTAGTTGGAGACAGGGACCGAGCACTGAAGCTTTCTTT. The V call is TRBV19, the J call TRBJ1-1; TRBD1 aligns across 7 bases. CDR3 length: 15 amino acids. The junction had 10 bases not matched to a gene; V was cut back by 5 bases and J by 4 bases. CDR1 LNHDA and CDR2 SQIVND come from the germline V gene (reference sequence). The variable domain in full, with the rest retrieved from reference TRBV19 and TRBJ1-1, is DGGITQSPKYLFRKEGQNVTLSCEQNLNHDAMYWYRQDPGQGLRLIYYSQIVNDFQKGDIAEGYSVSREKKESFPLTVTSAQKNPTAFYLCASSWRQGPSTEAFFGQGTRLTVV.